These T cell receptor beta chains were read from a single sample in a study of blood T cell repertoires in COVID-19. The repertoire was sequenced with immunoSEQ multiplex PCR; TCRdb's copy has only in-frame clones and lacks some. The table includes about 160,000 clones, about 90% detected once. The sequencing input was PBMCs or T cells enriched from blood (not recorded which). The origin of the receptors is a woman aged 45-60 years who had recovered from COVID-19. Both conserved end residues are trimmed from each CDR3.

j_call	v_call	cdr3_aa
TRBJ1-2	TRBV4-3	ASSQGWADNYGYT
TRBJ2-1	TRBV7-9	ASSPSSGTGFHEQF
TRBJ2-1	TRBV7-9	ASSGESTSIHTTYNEQF
TRBJ1-2	TRBV2	ASSSYGYT
TRBJ2-1	TRBV4-1	ASSQTTGYNEQF
TRBJ2-3	TRBV3-1/TRBV3-2	ASSTPRTVKGDTQY
TRBJ1-2	TRBV13	ASSLSAGELGYT
TRBJ2-1	TRBV24-1	ATSDLGRGNEQF
TRBJ2-3	TRBV5-1	ASSLASYNRDTQY
TRBJ1-5	TRBV28	ASSLFPGGLNQPQH